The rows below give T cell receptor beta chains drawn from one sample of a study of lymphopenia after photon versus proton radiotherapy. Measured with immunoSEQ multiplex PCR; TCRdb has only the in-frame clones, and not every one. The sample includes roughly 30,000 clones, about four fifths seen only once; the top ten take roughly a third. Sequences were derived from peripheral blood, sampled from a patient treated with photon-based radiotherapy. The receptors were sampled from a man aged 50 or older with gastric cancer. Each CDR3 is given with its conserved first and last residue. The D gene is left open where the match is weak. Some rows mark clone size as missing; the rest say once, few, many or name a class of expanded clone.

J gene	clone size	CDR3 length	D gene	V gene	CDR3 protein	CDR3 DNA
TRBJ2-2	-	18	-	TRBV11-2	CASSRTLAGHGPVRELFF	TGTGCCAGCAGCCGTACACTTGCGGGACACGGACCAGTCAGGGAGCTGTTTTTT
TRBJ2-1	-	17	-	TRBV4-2	CASTRDRDAIAYNEQFF	TGTGCCAGCACGCGCGATAGGGACGCAATCGCCTACAATGAGCAGTTCTTC
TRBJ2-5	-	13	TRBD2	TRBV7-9	CATRLAGGGTQYF	TGTGCCACACGACTAGCGGGGGGCGGGACCCAGTACTTC
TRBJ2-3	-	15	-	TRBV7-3	CASSPRVGLTDTQYF	TGTGCCAGCAGCCCCAGGGTAGGATTGACAGATACGCAGTATTTT
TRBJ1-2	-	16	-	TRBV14	CASSKASNRARKGYTF	TGTGCCAGCAGCAAAGCGTCCAACAGGGCGAGAAAGGGCTACACCTTC
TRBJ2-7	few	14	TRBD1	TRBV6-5	CASGRQGPTYEQYF	TGTGCCAGCGGTAGACAGGGGCCCACCTACGAGCAGTACTTC
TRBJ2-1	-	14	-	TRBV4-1	CASSGASSYNEQFF	TGCGCCAGCAGCGGGGCCAGCTCCTACAATGAGCAGTTCTTC
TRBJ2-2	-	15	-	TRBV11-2	CASSRRGQNTGELFF	TGTGCCAGCAGCCGCCGGGGACAGAACACCGGGGAGCTGTTTTTT
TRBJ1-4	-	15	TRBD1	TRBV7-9	CASSSSRTGGEKLFF	TGTGCCAGCAGCTCCTCCCGGACAGGTGGCGAAAAACTGTTTTTT
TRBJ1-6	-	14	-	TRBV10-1	CASSERPGRSPLHF	TGCGCCAGCAGTGAGAGGCCGGGTCGGTCACCCCTCCACTTT
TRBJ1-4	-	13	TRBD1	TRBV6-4	CASSQGAHEKLFF	TGTGCCAGCAGTCAGGGGGCGCATGAAAAACTGTTTTTT
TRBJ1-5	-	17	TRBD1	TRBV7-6	CASSLLIGTGKDQPQHF	TGTGCCAGCAGCTTACTAATCGGGACAGGGAAGGACCAGCCCCAGCATTTT
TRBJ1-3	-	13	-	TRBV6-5	CASSPGLRNTIYF	TGTGCCAGCAGTCCAGGCCTCAGGAACACCATATATTTT
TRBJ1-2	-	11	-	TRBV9	CASSASGGYTF	TGTGCCAGCAGCGCGTCAGGTGGCTACACCTTC
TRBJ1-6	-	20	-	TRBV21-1	CASSSSRDRYLSSYNSPLHF	TGTGCCAGCAGCTCAAGCAGGGACAGATACCTATCCTCCTATAATTCACCCCTCCACTTT
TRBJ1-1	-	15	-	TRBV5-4	CASSLGSYANTEAFF	TGTGCCAGCAGCTTGGGGAGTTACGCGAACACTGAAGCTTTCTTT
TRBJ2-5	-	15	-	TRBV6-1	CASSDPLGGGETQYF	TGTGCCAGCAGTGACCCTTTAGGTGGGGGGGAGACCCAGTACTTC
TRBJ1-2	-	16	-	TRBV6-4	CASSDSSKGGNYGYTF	TGTGCCAGCAGTGACTCGAGTAAAGGGGGGAATTATGGCTACACCTTC
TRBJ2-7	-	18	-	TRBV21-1	CASSNGLAGGISSYEQYF	TGTGCCAGCAGCAACGGACTAGCGGGGGGCATTAGCTCCTACGAGCAGTACTTC
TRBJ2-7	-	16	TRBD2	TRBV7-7	CASSEAELAGSYEQYF	TGTGCCAGCAGTGAAGCCGAACTAGCGGGCAGCTACGAGCAGTACTTC
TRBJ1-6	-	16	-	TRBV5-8	CASSPPRGGRTSPLHF	TGTGCCAGCAGCCCACCGCGGGGAGGGCGTACTTCACCCCTCCACTTT
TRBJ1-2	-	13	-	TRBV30	CAWSVAGWGGYTF	TGTGCCTGGAGTGTCGCGGGATGGGGTGGCTACACCTTC